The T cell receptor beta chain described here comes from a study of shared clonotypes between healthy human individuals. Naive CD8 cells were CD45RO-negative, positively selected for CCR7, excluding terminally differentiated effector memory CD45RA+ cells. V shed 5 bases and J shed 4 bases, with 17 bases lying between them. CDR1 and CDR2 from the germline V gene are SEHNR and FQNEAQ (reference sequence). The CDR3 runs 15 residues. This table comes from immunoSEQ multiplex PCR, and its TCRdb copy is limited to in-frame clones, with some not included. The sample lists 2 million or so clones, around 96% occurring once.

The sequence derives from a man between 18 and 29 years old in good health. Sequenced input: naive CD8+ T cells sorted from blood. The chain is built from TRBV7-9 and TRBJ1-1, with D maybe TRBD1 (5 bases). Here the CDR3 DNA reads TGTGCCAGCAGCCCACTTACGGGGACGGGCACTGAAGCTTTCTTT. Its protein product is CASSPLTGTGTEAFF.